The next 14 T cell receptor beta chains were all read from a single sample in a study of monozygotic twins with inflammatory bowel disease (dated by TCRdb to the late 2010s). The method was 5' RACE. TCRdb names Illumina HiSeq 2500 as the instrument used. TCRdb reprocessed the public reads and reports one entry per CDR3 protein sequence, without DNA. The table for this sample lists approximately 150,000 distinct CDR3 sequences. The top ten constitute 2.4% of the sample. Material for sequencing was blood. The receptors derive from a human donor with ulcerative colitis or Crohn's disease, or a healthy co-twin of an affected twin (not recorded which).

This rearrangement joins TRBV5-1 to TRBJ2-6; TCRdb's D call, TRBD2, is unchecked because there is no DNA. Germline CDR1 is SGHRS and CDR2 is YFSETQ. The CDR3 consists of 16 residues. CDR3 sequence reads: CASSQNSGSGANVLTF.

The chain joins TRBV7-8 to TRBJ1-5. This CDR3 has 15 amino acids. Germline V lookup: CDR1 SGHVS, CDR2 FQNEAQ. The CDR3 sequence is CASSLQGNSNQPQHF.

This chain connects TRBV27 to TRBJ1-5; without DNA, the TCRdb call of TRBD1 cannot be checked. Looked up from germline, CDR1 is MNHEY and CDR2 is SMNVEV (reference sequence). This CDR3 is 15 amino acids long. The CDR3 reads CASSPRGLSNQPQHF.

The rearrangement links TRBV29-1 to TRBJ1-2; the D call from TCRdb, TRBD1, cannot be confirmed without DNA. The CDR3 covers 12 residues. CDR1 and CDR2 from the germline V gene are SQVTM and ANQGSEA. The CDR3 protein is CSVTGAVHGYTF.

The J gene is TRBJ2-7, the V gene TRBV19; TCRdb's D gene call, TRBD2, goes unchecked for lack of DNA. CDR3 size: 14 residues. From germline, CDR1 is LNHDA and CDR2 SQIVND (reference sequence). The CDR3 here is CASSSGLLPYEQYF.

V is TRBV10-3 and J is TRBJ1-3. Germline lookup yields CDR1 ENHRY and CDR2 SYGVKD. The CDR3 loop spans 13 amino acids. CDR3 sequence: CAISESGGNTIYF.

The V gene is TRBV12-3 or TRBV12-4, the J gene TRBJ2-1; TCRdb lists TRBD1, though no DNA is available to test this call. The CDR3 runs 13 residues. CDR3 amino acids: CASTGQAYNEQFF.

This chain connects TRBV5-5 to TRBJ1-1. CDR1 SGHKS and CDR2 YYEKEE come from the germline V gene (reference sequence). This CDR3 is built from 14 residues. The CDR3 protein is CASSFNSLNTEAFF.

This sequence joins TRBV7-8 and TRBJ2-7; with no DNA, the TCRdb D assignment of TRBD1 cannot be verified. This CDR3 comprises 14 residues. CDR1 is SGHVS, CDR2 FQNEAQ, per germline. This CDR3 reads CASSTDIMPYEQYF.

This chain joins TRBV7-9 and TRBJ2-7; TCRdb gives TRBD1 as the D gene, but with no DNA this cannot be confirmed. This CDR3 is 15 amino acids long. Per the germline V gene, CDR1 is SEHNR and CDR2 is FQNEAQ (reference sequence). CDR3 region: CASSLNPDRVHEQYF.

The chain combines TRBV3-1 with TRBJ1-6. The CDR3 has 16 residues. Looked up from germline, CDR1 is LGHDT and CDR2 is YNNKEL (reference sequence). CDR3 residues: CASSPGPGQPYSPLHF.

The CDR3 spells CASSYSGNNSPLHF. This chain connects TRBV6-5 to TRBJ1-6. The germline CDR1 and CDR2 sequences are MNHEY and SVGAGI. The CDR3 spans 14 residues.

This rearrangement joins TRBV5-1 to TRBJ2-5; without DNA, the TCRdb call of TRBD2 cannot be checked. Per germline, CDR1 SGHRS and CDR2 YFSETQ. This CDR3 has 17 residues. Here the CDR3 reads CASSLRTSGGAGETQYF. The entire variable domain, with the rest obtained from reference TRBV5-1 and TRBJ2-5, is as follows: KAGVTQTPRYLIKTRGQQVTLSCSPISGHRSVSWYQQTPGQGLQFLFEYFSETQRNKGNFPGRFSGRQFSNSRSEMNVSTLELGDSALYLCASSLRTSGGAGETQYFGPGTRLLVL.

The CDR3 sequence: CSATLGGRRKDEQYF. The chain links TRBV20-1 to TRBJ2-7; lacking DNA, the TRBD1 call made by TCRdb goes unchecked. CDR3 size: 15 residues. In germline, CDR1 is DFQATT, CDR2 SNEGSKA (reference sequence).